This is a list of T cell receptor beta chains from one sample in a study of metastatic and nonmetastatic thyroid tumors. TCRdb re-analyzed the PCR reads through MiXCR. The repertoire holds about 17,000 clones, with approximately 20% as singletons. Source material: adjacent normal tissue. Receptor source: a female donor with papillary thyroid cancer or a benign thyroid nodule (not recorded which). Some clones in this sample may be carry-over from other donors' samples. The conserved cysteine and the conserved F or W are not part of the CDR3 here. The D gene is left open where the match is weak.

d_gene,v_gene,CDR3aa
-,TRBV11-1,AGSIRQGGNGELF
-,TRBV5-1,ASSFPSIGGRSEAF
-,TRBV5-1,ASSLVQDKETLY
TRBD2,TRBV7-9,ASSSGRPFDQF
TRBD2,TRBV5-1,ASSLEGTKSYEQY
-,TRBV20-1,SARDWQEAQHEQF
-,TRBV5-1,ASSTRGSTIY
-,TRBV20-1,SARRLDEQF
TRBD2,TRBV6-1,ASSSTRLAGPYEQY
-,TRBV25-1,ASSETGPTGELF
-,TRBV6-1,ASRLTRDMVNSPLH
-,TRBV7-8,ARSLFTGLPGDTQY